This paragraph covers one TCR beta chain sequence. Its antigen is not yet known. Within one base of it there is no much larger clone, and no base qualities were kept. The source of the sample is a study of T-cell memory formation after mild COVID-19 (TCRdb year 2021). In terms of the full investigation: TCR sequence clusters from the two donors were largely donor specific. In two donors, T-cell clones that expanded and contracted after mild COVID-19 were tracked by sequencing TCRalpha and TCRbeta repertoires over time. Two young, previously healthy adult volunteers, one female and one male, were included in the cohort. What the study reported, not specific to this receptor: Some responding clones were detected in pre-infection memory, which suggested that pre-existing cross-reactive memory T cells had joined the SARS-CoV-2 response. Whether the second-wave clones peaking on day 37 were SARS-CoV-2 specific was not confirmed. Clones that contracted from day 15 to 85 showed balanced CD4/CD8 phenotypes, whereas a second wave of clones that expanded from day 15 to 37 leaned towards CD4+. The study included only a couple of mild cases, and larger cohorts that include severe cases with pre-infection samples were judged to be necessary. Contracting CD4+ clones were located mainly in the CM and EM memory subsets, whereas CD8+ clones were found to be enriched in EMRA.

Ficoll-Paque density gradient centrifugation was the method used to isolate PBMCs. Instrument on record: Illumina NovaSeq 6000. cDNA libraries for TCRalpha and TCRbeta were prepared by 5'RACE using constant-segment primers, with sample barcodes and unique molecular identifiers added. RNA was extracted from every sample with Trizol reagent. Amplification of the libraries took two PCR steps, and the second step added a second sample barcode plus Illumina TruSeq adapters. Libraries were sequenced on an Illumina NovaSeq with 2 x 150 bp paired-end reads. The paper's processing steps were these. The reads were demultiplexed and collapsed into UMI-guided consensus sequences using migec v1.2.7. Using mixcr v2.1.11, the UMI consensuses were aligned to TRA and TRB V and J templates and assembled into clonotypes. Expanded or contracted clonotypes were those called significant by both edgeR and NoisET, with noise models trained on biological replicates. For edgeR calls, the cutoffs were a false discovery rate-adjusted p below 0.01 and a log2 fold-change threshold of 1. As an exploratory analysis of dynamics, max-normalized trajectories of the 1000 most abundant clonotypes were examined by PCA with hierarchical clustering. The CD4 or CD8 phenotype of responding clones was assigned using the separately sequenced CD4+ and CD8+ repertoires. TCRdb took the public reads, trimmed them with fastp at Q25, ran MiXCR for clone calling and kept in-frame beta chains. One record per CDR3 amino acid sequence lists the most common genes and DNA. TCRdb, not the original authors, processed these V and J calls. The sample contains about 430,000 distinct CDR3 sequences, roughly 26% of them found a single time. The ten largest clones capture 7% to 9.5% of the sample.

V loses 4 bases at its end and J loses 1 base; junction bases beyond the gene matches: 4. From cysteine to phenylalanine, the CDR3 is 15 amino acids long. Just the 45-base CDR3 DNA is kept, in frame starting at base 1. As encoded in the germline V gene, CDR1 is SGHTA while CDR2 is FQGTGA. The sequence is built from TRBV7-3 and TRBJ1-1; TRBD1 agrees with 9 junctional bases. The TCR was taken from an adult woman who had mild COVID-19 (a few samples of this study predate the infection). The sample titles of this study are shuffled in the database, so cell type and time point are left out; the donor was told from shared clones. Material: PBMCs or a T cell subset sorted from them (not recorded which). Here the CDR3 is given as CASSSTTGGNTEAFF. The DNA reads TGTGCCAGCAGCTCTACGACAGGGGGGAACACTGAAGCTTTCTTT.